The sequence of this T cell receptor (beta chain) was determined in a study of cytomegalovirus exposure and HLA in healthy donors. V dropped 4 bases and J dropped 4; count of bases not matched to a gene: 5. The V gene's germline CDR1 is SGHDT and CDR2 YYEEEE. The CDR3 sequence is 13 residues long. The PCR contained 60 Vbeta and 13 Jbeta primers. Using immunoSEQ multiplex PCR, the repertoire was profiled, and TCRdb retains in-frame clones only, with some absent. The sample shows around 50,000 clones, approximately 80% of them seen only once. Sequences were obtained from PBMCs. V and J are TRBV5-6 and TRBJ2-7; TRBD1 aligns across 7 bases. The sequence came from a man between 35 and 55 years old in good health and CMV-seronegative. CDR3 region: CASSALDRYEQYV. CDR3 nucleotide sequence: TGTGCCAGCAGCGCGCTGGACAGGTACGAGCAGTACGTC.